Listed below are T cell receptor beta chains from one sample, sequenced in a study of breast tumors, draining lymph nodes, adjacent tissues. One entry per CDR3 protein results from TCRdb running MiXCR on the multiplex PCR reads. Of 20,000 to 25,000 distinct CDR3 sequences listed, roughly 50% were seen once; the top ten hold roughly 8.3%. The sample consisted of breast tumor tissue. These TCRs come from a female donor with breast cancer. Some clones in this sample may be carry-over from other donors' samples. CDR3s include the opening cysteine and the closing phenylalanine or tryptophan. Each record gives: V gene, J gene, D gene, clone size, CDR3 protein, CDR3 DNA. The D gene is left open where the match is weak. Not all rows give a size; the values are once, few, many and, for expanded clones, a class.

TRBV20-1	TRBJ2-3	TRBD2	few	CSLAGAGARDTQYF	TGCAGTCTTGCTGGTGCGGGAGCAAGAGATACGCAGTATTTT
TRBV7-9	TRBJ2-1	TRBD2	medium-sized	CASSFVELALDNEQFF	TGTGCCAGCAGCTTCGTGGAACTAGCGCTTGACAATGAGCAGTTCTTC
TRBV13	TRBJ1-1	-	many	CASSLRPGTEAFF	TGTGCCAGCAGCTTGCGCCCGGGCACTGAAGCTTTCTTT
TRBV6-5	TRBJ1-1	-	-	CASSPTVTASTEDFF	TGTGCCAGCAGCCCTACCGTCACAGCGAGCACTGAAGATTTCTTT
TRBV7-8	TRBJ1-3	-	few	CASSFARDSGNTIYF	TGTGCCAGCAGCTTTGCCAGGGACTCTGGAAACACCATATATTTT
TRBV30	TRBJ2-5	TRBD1	many	CAWSARGETQYF	TGTGCCTGGAGTGCCAGGGGGGAGACCCAGTACTTC
TRBV20-1	TRBJ1-3	TRBD1	-	CSATGNFPGQGEGNTIYF	TGCAGTGCTACTGGGAATTTTCCGGGACAGGGCGAGGGAAACACCATATATTTT
TRBV7-8	TRBJ1-2	TRBD1	-	CASSLAPGQGRGYGYTF	TGTGCCAGCAGCTTAGCTCCGGGACAGGGGAGGGGATATGGCTACACCTTC
TRBV20-1	TRBJ2-1	-	-	CSARSTQGEQFF	TGCAGTGCTAGATCGACTCAGGGGGAGCAGTTCTTC
TRBV7-9	TRBJ2-7	TRBD2	many	CASSPPGLAGGEQYF	TGTGCCAGCAGCCCCCCGGGACTAGCGGGAGGCGAGCAGTACTTC
TRBV2	TRBJ2-3	TRBD2	-	CASSEDRGGGGGYTDTQYF	TGTGCCAGCAGTGAAGACCGAGGCGGTGGGGGAGGGTACACAGATACGCAGTATTTT
TRBV20-1	TRBJ2-7	-	-	CSASGSVYEQYF	TGCAGTGCTAGCGGGAGTGTCTACGAGCAGTACTTC
TRBV4-1	TRBJ2-5	-	many	CASSPTRGKTQYF	TGCGCCAGCAGCCCCACGCGTGGTAAGACCCAGTACTTC
TRBV7-6	TRBJ2-1	-	few	CASSLEGQGHDEQFF	TGTGCCAGCAGCCTAGAAGGCCAAGGCCACGATGAGCAGTTCTTC
TRBV20-1	TRBJ1-3	TRBD1	-	CSAKPGQGEGNTIYF	TGCAGTGCTAAACCGGGACAGGGAGAGGGAAACACCATATATTTT
TRBV20-1	TRBJ1-5	-	-	CSARQGDQPQHF	TGCAGTGCTAGACAGGGTGATCAGCCCCAGCATTTT
TRBV6-2/TRBV6-3	TRBJ1-5	-	many	CASSLGPTWGNQPQHF	TGTGCCAGCAGCCTCGGACCGACGTGGGGCAATCAGCCCCAGCATTTT
TRBV5-4	TRBJ2-7	-	-	CASSLMESRIDEQYF	TGTGCCAGCAGCTTAATGGAAAGTAGGATCGACGAGCAGTACTTC
TRBV20-1	TRBJ2-1	TRBD1	-	CSATPGQGRTNEQFF	TGCAGTGCGACTCCCGGACAGGGCCGAACCAATGAGCAGTTCTTC
TRBV19	TRBJ1-3	-	-	CAGSTDPGSGNTIYF	TGTGCCGGTAGTACAGATCCAGGCTCTGGAAACACCATATATTTT
TRBV7-9	TRBJ2-5	TRBD2	many	CASSHEDPRERETQYF	TGTGCCAGCAGCCATGAAGACCCGCGGGAGAGGGAGACCCAGTACTTC
TRBV7-9	TRBJ2-1	-	many	CASSLSPGYEQFF	TGTGCCAGCAGCTTAAGCCCAGGGTACGAGCAGTTCTTC
TRBV12-3/TRBV12-4	TRBJ2-5	TRBD2	-	CASSLGRGAMKTQYF	TGTGCCAGCAGTTTAGGGCGGGGGGCAATGAAGACCCAGTACTTC
TRBV20-1	TRBJ2-1	TRBD2	-	CSARVLAGGSSYNEQFF	TGCAGTGCTAGAGTACTAGCGGGAGGAAGCTCCTACAATGAGCAGTTCTTC
TRBV9	TRBJ1-5	-	-	CASSDGENQPQHF	TGTGCCAGCAGCGATGGGGAGAATCAGCCCCAGCATTTT
TRBV2	TRBJ1-4	-	-	CASRRVNEKLFF	TGTGCCAGCAGGAGGGTTAATGAAAAACTGTTTTTT
TRBV7-2	TRBJ2-7	TRBD2	-	CASSLVGGSAYEQYF	TGTGCCAGCAGCTTAGTGGGGGGGTCCGCCTACGAGCAGTACTTC
TRBV20-1	TRBJ2-1	TRBD2	-	CSARGLAGEREQFF	TGCAGTGCTAGGGGACTAGCGGGAGAACGTGAGCAGTTCTTC
TRBV19	TRBJ2-2	TRBD1	-	CASSVQGAGTGELFF	TGTGCCAGTAGTGTACAGGGGGCTGGCACCGGGGAGCTGTTTTTT
TRBV7-2	TRBJ1-2	TRBD1	-	CASSTRSGQGPYGYTF	TGTGCCAGCAGCACTAGATCAGGACAGGGACCCTATGGCTACACCTTC
TRBV10-1	TRBJ2-7	TRBD2	few	CARGGVTSGSEQYF	TGCGCCAGAGGGGGGGTGACTAGCGGGAGCGAGCAGTACTTC
TRBV27	TRBJ2-1	-	medium-sized	CASRISPGGSPINEQFF	TGTGCCAGCAGAATTAGCCCCGGTGGATCCCCGATCAATGAGCAGTTCTTC
TRBV7-9	TRBJ2-1	TRBD2	many	CASSSLAGGPYNEQFF	TGTGCCAGCAGCTCCTTAGCGGGAGGGCCTTACAATGAGCAGTTCTTC
TRBV20-1	TRBJ2-1	TRBD2	-	CSAIAGAEQFF	TGCAGTGCAATAGCGGGAGCTGAGCAGTTCTTC
TRBV29-1	TRBJ1-2	-	-	CSVYGTNYGYTF	TGCAGCGTTTACGGGACAAACTATGGCTACACCTTC
TRBV11-2	TRBJ2-1	-	-	CASSLDRGAEQSF	TGTGCCAGCAGCTTAGATCGTGGTGCTGAGCAGTCCTTC
TRBV5-1	TRBJ2-5	-	-	CASSVGAPWGQETQYF	TGCGCCAGCAGCGTGGGGGCCCCATGGGGCCAAGAGACCCAGTACTTC
TRBV20-1	TRBJ2-1	TRBD2	-	CSAEGLAGGYRNEQFF	TGCAGTGCGGAAGGACTAGCGGGAGGGTATCGGAATGAGCAGTTCTTC
TRBV7-2	TRBJ2-7	TRBD2	many	CASSSGLLPYEQYF	TGTGCCAGCAGCTCGGGACTACTACCCTACGAGCAGTACTTC
TRBV2	TRBJ1-2	-	few	CASSPTRAGIGYTF	TGTGCCAGCAGTCCAACTCGGGCAGGGATAGGCTACACCTTC
TRBV20-1	TRBJ2-3	TRBD2	-	CSARELAGREYF	TGCAGTGCTAGGGAACTAGCGGGCCGAGAATATTTT
TRBV4-3	TRBJ2-1	TRBD2	many	CASSQGPTSGRVGSYNEQFF	TGCGCCAGCAGCCAAGGTCCGACTAGCGGGAGAGTGGGGTCCTACAATGAGCAGTTCTTC
TRBV2	TRBJ2-3	TRBD2	many	CASSDRLAGAIDTQYF	TGTGCCAGCAGTGATCGGCTAGCGGGAGCTATAGATACGCAGTATTTT
TRBV20-1	TRBJ2-3	-	medium-sized	CSARVPGATTDTQYF	TGCAGTGCTAGAGTCCCGGGGGCCACCACAGATACGCAGTATTTT
TRBV24-1	TRBJ2-3	TRBD2	-	CATSDCLAGGQDTQYF	TGTGCCACCAGTGACTGCCTAGCGGGAGGGCAAGATACGCAGTATTTT
TRBV9	TRBJ2-1	TRBD2	-	CASSESPGGAGNAQLF	TGTGCCAGCAGCGAGTCTCCGGGAGGGGCGGGTAATGCGCAGCTCTTC
TRBV12-3/TRBV12-4	TRBJ1-5	-	once	CASKHASNVGVQHF	TGTGCCAGCAAACATGCCTCCAACGTCGGGGTCCAGCATTTT